These T cell receptor beta chains were read from a single sample in a study of beta chain features in type 1 diabetes. Only in-frame clones appear in the TCRdb table, and some are missing; sequencing was by immunoSEQ multiplex PCR. This sample has 850,000 to 900,000 clones; roughly 16% occur once, and the top ten carry 0.02% to 0.025%. Material for sequencing was naive CD4+ T cells from blood. The receptor source for this set is a woman under 30 in good health. The CDR3 runs from the conserved cysteine through the conserved F or W. D genes are given only for firm matches. Expanded clones are given a class, and other clones once, few, many or no size at all.

clone_size d_call j_call v_call cdr3_nt cdr3_aa
few - TRBJ2-3 TRBV27 TGTGCCAGCAGTTGGGTTACAGATACGCAGTATTTT CASSWVTDTQYF
- TRBD1 TRBJ2-1 TRBV5-1 TGCGCCAGCAGCTTGGGGGACAGGGAACTTAATGAGCAGTTCTTC CASSLGDRELNEQFF
- - TRBJ1-2 TRBV4-3 TGCGCCAGCAGCCCAGAGCGAGGGATTCCCCTCTATGGCTACACCTTC CASSPERGIPLYGYTF
few TRBD1 TRBJ1-5 TRBV10-3 TGTGCCATCAGTGAGACGGGACAGGGCAATCAGCCCCAGCATTTT CAISETGQGNQPQHF
few - TRBJ2-1 TRBV7-6 TGTGCCAGCAGCTTAGAGACAACAGTCGAGCAGTTCTTC CASSLETTVEQFF
- TRBD2 TRBJ2-1 TRBV7-2 TGTGCCAGCAGCTCATACAGGACTAGCGATGAGCAGTTCTTC CASSSYRTSDEQFF
- - TRBJ2-4 TRBV10-3 TGTGCCATCAGTGAATGGTCAGGGGTTCGCGGAAACATTCAGTACTTC CAISEWSGVRGNIQYF
- - TRBJ2-7 TRBV5-1 TGCGCCAGCAGCTTGCGATTGGCGGACGAGCAGTACTTC CASSLRLADEQYF
few - TRBJ2-7 TRBV7-3 TGTGCCAGCAGCCCTGGAAGAGAGAGCGAGCAGTACTTC CASSPGRESEQYF
- TRBD2 TRBJ2-7 TRBV4-2 TGTGCCAGCAGCCAACTAGGGACTAGCGGAGCCTACGAGCAGTACTTC CASSQLGTSGAYEQYF
few - TRBJ1-2 TRBV11-2 TGTGCCAGCAGCTCCGATCGGCAGCCGGGTGGCTACACCTTC CASSSDRQPGGYTF
- - TRBJ2-7 TRBV18 TGTGCCAGCTCAGCGTCAGGTTCCTACGAGCAGTACTTC CASSASGSYEQYF
few - TRBJ2-3 TRBV28 TGTGCCAGCAGTTCCCAGAACACAGATACGCAGTATTTT CASSSQNTDTQYF
- - TRBJ2-5 TRBV7-3 TGTGCCAGCAGCGTCAATCCGGGTCAGGGAGAGACCCAGTACTTC CASSVNPGQGETQYF
- TRBD2 TRBJ2-1 TRBV7-8 TGTGCCAGCAGCCCTCAAATCAGTCTAGCGGGATTTGTTTTTGAGCAGTTCTTC CASSPQISLAGFVFEQFF
- TRBD1 TRBJ1-1 TRBV27 TGTGCCAGCAGCGACCTTGACAGGGGGAACACTGAAGCTTTCTTT CASSDLDRGNTEAFF
- - TRBJ2-1 TRBV2 TGTGCCAGCAGTCTCACAGCTTACAATGAGCAGTTCTTC CASSLTAYNEQFF
- - TRBJ2-5 TRBV29-1 TGCAGCGTTGAATCGGGCGGTATGTTCGGGGAGACCCAGTACTTC CSVESGGMFGETQYF
few - TRBJ2-1 TRBV5-4 TGTGCCAGCAGCTTCATCGGCTCCTACAATGAGCAGTTCTTC CASSFIGSYNEQFF
- TRBD2 TRBJ2-1 TRBV11-2 TGTGCCAGCAGCAAGAGCGGGAGGGCCCTGGATGAGCAGTTCTTC CASSKSGRALDEQFF
- - TRBJ2-2 TRBV27 TGTGCCAGCAGTGGGACGAGCACCGGGGAGCTGTTTTTT CASSGTSTGELFF
few - TRBJ2-1 TRBV20-1 TGCAGTGCTAGTCTCCCCCCAAAGCAGTTCTTC CSASLPPKQFF
- TRBD1 TRBJ1-4 TRBV19 TGTGCCAGTAGTATACCGGGACAGGAGAATGAAAAACTGTTTTTT CASSIPGQENEKLFF
few TRBD2 TRBJ2-7 TRBV7-2 TGTGCCAGCAGCTTAGAGGCTAGCGGGGGAACCTACGAGCAGTACTTC CASSLEASGGTYEQYF
few TRBD2 TRBJ2-1 TRBV5-1 TGCGCCAGCAGCAGCGGACTAGCGGGAGGTGGGCAGTTCTTC CASSSGLAGGGQFF
- TRBD2 TRBJ2-1 TRBV9 TGTGCCAGCAGCCCCCGAGCCGATCGGACTAGCGGGAACAATGAGCAGTTCTTC CASSPRADRTSGNNEQFF
few - TRBJ1-1 TRBV7-2 TGTGCCAGCAGCAGAGTTTACACTGAAGCTTTCTTT CASSRVYTEAFF
few TRBD2 TRBJ2-1 TRBV5-6 TGTGCCAGCAGCTTGTTGGCTAGCGGCCTCGATGAGCAGTTCTTC CASSLLASGLDEQFF
few TRBD2 TRBJ2-7 TRBV7-9 TGTGCCAGCAGCTTAGGTGCGGGAGGGGACTACGAGCAGTACTTC CASSLGAGGDYEQYF
- TRBD2 TRBJ2-2 TRBV7-2 TGTGCCAGCAGCCCCGGCTCTCTCGGGAGGGCCGGGGAGCTGTTTTTT CASSPGSLGRAGELFF
- - TRBJ2-3 TRBV29-1 TGCAGCGTTGACAGTCCTAGCACAGATACGCAGTATTTT CSVDSPSTDTQYF
few TRBD1 TRBJ2-7 TRBV2 TGTGCCAGCAGTGACCGGGACAGGACAAGCTACGAGCAGTACTTC CASSDRDRTSYEQYF
few - TRBJ2-1 TRBV20-1 TGCAGTGCTAATCTGGGCGGGAAGAAGTTCTTC CSANLGGKKFF
few TRBD1 TRBJ1-2 TRBV28 TGTGCCAGCAGTTCCCCGATCGGGACAGGCGGCGGCTACACCTTC CASSSPIGTGGGYTF
few TRBD2 TRBJ2-2 TRBV11-2 TGTGCCAGCAGCTTAGGTGGACTAGCCGCCACCGGGGAGCTGTTTTTT CASSLGGLAATGELFF
- TRBD2 TRBJ2-5 TRBV4-2 TGTGCCAGCAGCCAAGTAGTAGCGGGAGGTCCTGAGGAGACCCAGTACTTC CASSQVVAGGPEETQYF
- TRBD2 TRBJ2-3 TRBV27 TGTGCCAGCAGTTTACTCTTAGCGGGAGGGTCCGATACGCAGTATTTT CASSLLLAGGSDTQYF
- - TRBJ2-5 TRBV2 TGTGCCAGCAGGAAACAGGAGACCCAGTACTTC CASRKQETQYF
- - TRBJ2-7 TRBV5-6 TGTGCCAGCAGCTTGGACAGGGTATCTTACGAGCAGTACTTC CASSLDRVSYEQYF
few - TRBJ1-3 TRBV15 TGTGCCACCAGATCCCGGACAGCTGGAAACACCATATATTTT CATRSRTAGNTIYF
- - TRBJ1-2 TRBV10-3 TGTGCCATCGCCAATAGGCGGGGGCTACAGCTAACCTATGGCTACACCTTC CAIANRRGLQLTYGYTF
- - TRBJ1-5 TRBV29-1 TGCAGCGTTGGGGGGGGAGAACAGCCCCAGCATTTT CSVGGGEQPQHF
- TRBD2 TRBJ2-1 TRBV29-1 TGCAGCGTTGCCCTGGAGACTAGCGGGAGACACAATGAGCAGTTCTTC CSVALETSGRHNEQFF
few - TRBJ1-3 TRBV19 TGTGCCAGTAGTATATCGGCGGGACACTCTGGAAACACCATATATTTT CASSISAGHSGNTIYF